This T cell receptor beta chain was identified during a study of T cells in Graves' hyperthyroidism and ophthalmopathy. It was RNA transcripts that yielded the amplified TCR beta CDR3 regions. During a first-round RT-PCR of the TCR CDR3, the HTBI primer set was used. Using its own MiXCR run on the multiplex PCR reads, TCRdb lists one record per CDR3 protein. The repertoire holds a few hundred thousand distinct CDR3 sequences, with more than 15% as singletons. This clonotype was detected once. Researchers defined stable Graves' hyperthyroidism as no ophthalmopathy progression within 18 months. Uncontrolled infection, other autoimmune disease, pregnancy and lactation each barred patients from inclusion. The sample taken for sequencing was blood. This TCR came from a woman aged 30 to 39 with Graves' hyperthyroidism.

This CDR3 is CAPWGDTQYF. In nucleotides, the CDR3 is TGTGCCCCCTGGGGGGATACGCAGTATTTT. This chain uses TRBV10-3 with TRBJ2-3, with D perhaps TRBD1 or TRBD2 (5 bases each). V was trimmed by 11 bases and J by 6 bases, leaving 9 bases between them. CDR1 ENHRY and CDR2 SYGVKD come from the germline V gene. The CDR3 contains 10 residues.